This T cell receptor (beta chain) was sequenced for a study of blood T cells in healthy people across ages (dated by TCRdb to about 2015). At the level of the whole study: In model experiments, roughly one uniquely barcoded TCR beta cDNA molecule per two T cells was captured by template switching. The study measured age-related changes in TCR beta repertoire diversity using deep sequencing normalized with unique cDNA molecular identifiers. Donors were grouped into four age groups: young (average about 15 years), middle-aged (about 40), aged (62) and long-lived (around 80). To avoid experimental bias, donors of different ages were spread randomly across the sequencing lanes. For two donors (one aged 18 to 29 and one aged 80 or older), the study analyzed two additional independent replicas of 1 million unique cDNA reads from the same blood draw. Overall study outcomes, separate from this receptor: Observed TCR beta diversity per million T cells fell roughly linearly with age, and a significant reduction was already apparent by age roughly 40. The percentage of naive T cells measured by flow cytometry correlated strongly with observed TCR beta diversity. Because profiling used bulk unsorted PBMCs, naive and antigen-experienced compartments could not be compared conclusively. The long-lived group showed more naive CD4+ T cells, fewer expanded clones and increased TCR diversity than the aged group, suggesting age selection. Donor CMV infection status was unknown, potentially confounding age-related changes in expanded clonotypes. Estimates of total diversity based on one million sequenced T cells were considered lower bounds and underestimates.

This clonotype was counted a few times. The antigen it recognizes is unknown. Within one base of it there is no much larger clone, and no base qualities were kept. From its cysteine to its phenylalanine, the CDR3 spans 18 amino acids. The kept DNA is CDR3 alone, 54 bases in frame from the first base. CDR1 is given as SGHTA and CDR2 as FQGNSA, both from the germline V gene. V was cut back by 5 bases and J by 0 bases, leaving a gap of 22 bases between them. Donors were 39 systemically healthy Caucasian individuals from Russia aged 6 to 90 years. Around 9.7 milliliters of peripheral blood were collected from each donor into EDTA-treated Vacutainer tubes. Ficoll-Paque density-gradient centrifugation was used to isolate PBMCs, with at least 6.5 million per sample. Total RNA, at least 6 micrograms per sample, was extracted from PBMCs with Trizol reagent. Naive CD45RAhigh/CD27high T cell percentages were measured by flow cytometry on a PBMC aliquot from every donor.

Libraries were constructed by 5' RACE. Sequencing relied on an Illumina HiSeq 2500. A second PCR of about 6 to 11 cycles was performed with a sample-barcoded 5' primer and a J-beta primer mix. A template-switch 5' adaptor carrying 12 random nucleotides introduced a unique molecular identifier onto each TCR beta cDNA molecule. At least 2.5 million CDR3-containing paired-end reads were obtained from each sample. First-strand cDNA synthesis was performed from all RNA using the Mint cDNA synthesis kit, with priming by a TRBC-specific oligonucleotide. Following uracil-DNA glycosylase treatment, a first 18-cycle PCR with universal primers M1SS and BC2_uni_R was performed on all cDNA. The source study handled its data this way. For normalization, 1 million high-quality reads, each with a distinct molecular identifier, were randomly selected from each sample. Instead of being binned into consensus sequences, reads with shared molecular identifiers were discarded. MiTCR, with a Q25 quality threshold and the strictest error-elimination algorithm, was used for CDR3 identification, clonotype clustering and error correction. A nonparametric unseen species model with Euler transformation was used to estimate lower-bound total TCR beta diversity. TCRdb trimmed the raw reads at Q25, called clones with MiXCR and kept productive beta chains. Rows merge per CDR3 protein into single entries with the most common DNA and genes. In this record, the V and J calls reflect TCRdb's handling and not the investigators' own analysis. Recorded for this sample are roughly 1,500,000 distinct CDR3 sequences; around 39% of them occurred a single time. The top ten constitute approximately 7.9% of the sample.

Sequenced input: blood. The sequence joins TRBV7-2 to TRBJ1-1, with no reliable assignment of the D segment. The receptor was isolated from a woman aged 18-29 years in good health. Here the CDR3 is given as CASSAPSAQLKMNTEAFF. The nucleotide sequence is given as TGTGCCAGCAGCGCCCCGTCGGCGCAGCTGAAGATGAACACTGAAGCTTTCTTT.